The present entry profiles one T cell receptor (beta chain) with its context. The data belong to a study of control samples from healthy donors and cancer patients. Produced via immunoSEQ multiplex PCR; TCRdb's table is partial and in-frame only. The sample lists roughly 80,000 clones; around 90% were seen once. The material sequenced was PBMCs. The clonotype originates from a woman aged 60-75 years with head and neck cancer.

CDR3 sequence reads: CASSPDSLETQYF. CDR3 nucleotide sequence: TGTGCCAGCTCACCAGACAGTTTAGAGACCCAGTACTTC. The chain recombines TRBV18 with TRBJ2-5, with D possibly being TRBD1 (5 bases). V shed 2 bases and J shed 4 bases, with 8 bases lying between them. The CDR3 sequence is 13 residues long. Germline CDR1 reads KGHSH; CDR2 reads LQKENI.